This T cell receptor (beta chain) was recovered during a study of molecular identifiers for immune sequencing clone quantification. Using its own MiXCR run on the PCR reads, TCRdb lists one record per CDR3 protein. Of about 630,000 distinct CDR3 sequences in the sample, approximately 24% were seen once. Germline lookup yields CDR1 SGHVS and CDR2 FNYEAQ. V lost 5 bases and J lost 1; bases outside the gene matches: 5. The CDR3 length is 14 residues. Whole-study findings and limits: Spiked-in Jurkat TCR RNA corresponding to one cell was reported as detectable against roughly 1 million naive cells. Beyond 20 RNA copies, clones held over 99% of effector molecules, compared with under 1% in naive cells.

Libraries of naive CD8 T cells were made from 20,000 to 1,000,000 sorted cells. They used 10%, 30% or 50% RNA. This clonotype has a count of ten or more. Its antigen remains unknown. The chain is built from TRBV7-6 and TRBJ2-7; TRBD2 agrees at 7 bases. Sequenced input: naive CD8+ T cells from blood, with Jurkat cell RNA spiked in. As to subset: FACS-sorted CD8+CD4-CCR7+CD45RA+ naive T cells. The source is a human donor in good health. Some libraries in this study had Jurkat cell RNA spiked in. The chain's CDR3 is CASSPLASSYEQYF. The CDR3, as DNA: TGTGCCAGCAGCCCACTAGCGTCATCCTACGAGCAGTACTTC.